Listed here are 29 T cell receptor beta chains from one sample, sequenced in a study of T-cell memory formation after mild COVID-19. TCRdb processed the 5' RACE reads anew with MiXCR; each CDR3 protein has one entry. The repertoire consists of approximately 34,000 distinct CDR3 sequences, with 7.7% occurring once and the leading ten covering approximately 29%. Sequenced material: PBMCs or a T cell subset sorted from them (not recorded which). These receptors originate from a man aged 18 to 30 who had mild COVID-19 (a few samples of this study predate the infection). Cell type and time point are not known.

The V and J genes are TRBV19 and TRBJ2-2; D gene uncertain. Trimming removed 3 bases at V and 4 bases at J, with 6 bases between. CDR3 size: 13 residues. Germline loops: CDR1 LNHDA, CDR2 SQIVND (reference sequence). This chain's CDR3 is CASSIISTGELFF. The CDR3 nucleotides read TGTGCCAGTAGTATTATAAGCACCGGGGAGCTGTTTTTT.

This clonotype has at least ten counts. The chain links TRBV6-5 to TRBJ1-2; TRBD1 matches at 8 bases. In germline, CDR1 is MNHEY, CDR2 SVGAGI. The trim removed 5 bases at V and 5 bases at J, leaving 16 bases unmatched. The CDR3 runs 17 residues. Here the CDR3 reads CASSLRPGQVPLYGYTF. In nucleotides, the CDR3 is TGTGCCAGCAGTCTCCGTCCGGGACAGGTCCCTCTATATGGCTACACCTTC.

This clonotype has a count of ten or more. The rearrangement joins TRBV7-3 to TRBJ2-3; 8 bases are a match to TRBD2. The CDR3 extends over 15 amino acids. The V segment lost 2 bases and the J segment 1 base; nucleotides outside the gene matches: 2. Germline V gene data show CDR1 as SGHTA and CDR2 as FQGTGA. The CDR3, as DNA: TGTGCCAGCAGCTTATTAGCGGGGCGCACAGATACGCAGTATTTT. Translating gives CASSLLAGRTDTQYF.

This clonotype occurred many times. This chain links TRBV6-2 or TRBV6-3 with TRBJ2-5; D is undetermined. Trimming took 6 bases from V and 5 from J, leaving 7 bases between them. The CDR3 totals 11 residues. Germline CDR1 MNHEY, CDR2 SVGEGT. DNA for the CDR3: TGTGCCAGCAGCCTGGCGGAGACCCAGTACTTC. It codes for CASSLAETQYF.

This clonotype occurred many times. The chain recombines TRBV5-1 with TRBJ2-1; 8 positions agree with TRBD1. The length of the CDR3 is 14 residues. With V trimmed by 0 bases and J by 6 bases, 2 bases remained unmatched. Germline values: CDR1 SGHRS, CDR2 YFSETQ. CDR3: CASSLDGQGNEQFF. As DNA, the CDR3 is TGCGCCAGCAGCTTGGACGGACAGGGCAATGAGCAGTTCTTC.

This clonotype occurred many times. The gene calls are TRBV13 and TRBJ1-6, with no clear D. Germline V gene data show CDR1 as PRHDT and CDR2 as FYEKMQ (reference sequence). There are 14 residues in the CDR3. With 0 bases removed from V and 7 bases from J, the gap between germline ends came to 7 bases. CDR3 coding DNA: TGTGCCAGCAGCTTAGGGGGGTGGAATTCACCCCTCCACTTT. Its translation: CASSLGGWNSPLHF.

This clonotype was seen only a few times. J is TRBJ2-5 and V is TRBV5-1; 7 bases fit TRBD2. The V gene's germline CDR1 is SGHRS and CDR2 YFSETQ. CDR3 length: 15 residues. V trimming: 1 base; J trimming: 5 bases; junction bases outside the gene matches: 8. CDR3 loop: CASSLLPGGGETQYF. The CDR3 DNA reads TGCGCCAGCAGCTTGCTTCCGGGGGGAGGTGAGACCCAGTACTTC. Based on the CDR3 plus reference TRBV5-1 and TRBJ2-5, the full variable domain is KAGVTQTPRYLIKTRGQQVTLSCSPISGHRSVSWYQQTPGQGLQFLFEYFSETQRNKGNFPGRFSGRQFSNSRSEMNVSTLELGDSALYLCASSLLPGGGETQYFGPGTRLLVL.

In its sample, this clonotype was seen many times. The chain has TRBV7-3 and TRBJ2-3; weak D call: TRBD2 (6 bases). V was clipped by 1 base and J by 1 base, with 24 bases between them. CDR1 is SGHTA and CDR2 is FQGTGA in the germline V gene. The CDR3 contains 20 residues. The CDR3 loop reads CASSLRRQRNPWGGTDTQYF. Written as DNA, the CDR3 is TGTGCCAGCAGCTTAAGAAGGCAGCGGAATCCTTGGGGGGGCACAGATACGCAGTATTTT. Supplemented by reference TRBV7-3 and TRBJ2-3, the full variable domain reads GAGVSQTPSNKVTEKGKYVELRCDPISGHTALYWYRQSLGQGPEFLIYFQGTGAADDSGLPNDRFFAVRPEGSVSTLKIQRTERGDSAVYLCASSLRRQRNPWGGTDTQYFGPGTRLTVL.

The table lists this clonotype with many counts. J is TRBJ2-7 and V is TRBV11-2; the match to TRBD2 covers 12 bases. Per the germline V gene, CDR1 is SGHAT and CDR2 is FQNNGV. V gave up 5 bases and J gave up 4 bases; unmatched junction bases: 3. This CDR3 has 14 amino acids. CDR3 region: CASSPGTSGYEQYF. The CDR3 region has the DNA TGTGCCAGCAGCCCCGGGACTAGCGGGTACGAGCAGTACTTC.

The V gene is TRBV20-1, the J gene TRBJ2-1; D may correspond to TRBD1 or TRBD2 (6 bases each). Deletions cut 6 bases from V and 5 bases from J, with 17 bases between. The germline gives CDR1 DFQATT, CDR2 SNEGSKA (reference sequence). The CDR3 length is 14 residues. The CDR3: CSAPRGGGNNEQFF. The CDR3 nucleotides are TGCAGTGCCCCCCGCGGAGGGGGGAACAATGAGCAGTTCTTC.

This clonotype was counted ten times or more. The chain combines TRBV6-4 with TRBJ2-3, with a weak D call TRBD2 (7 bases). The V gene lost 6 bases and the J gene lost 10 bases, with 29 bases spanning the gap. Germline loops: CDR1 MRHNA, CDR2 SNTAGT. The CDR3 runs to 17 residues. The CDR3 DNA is TGTGCCAGCAGCCCAACCCTAGCTGGGGGGGCCATCTTAGCGCAGTATTTT. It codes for CASSPTLAGGAILAQYF.

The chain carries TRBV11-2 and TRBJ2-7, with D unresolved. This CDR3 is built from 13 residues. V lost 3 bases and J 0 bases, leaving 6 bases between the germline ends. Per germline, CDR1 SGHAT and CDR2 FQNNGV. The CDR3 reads CASSFSYSYEQYV. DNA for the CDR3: TGTGCCAGCAGCTTCTCCTACTCCTACGAGCAGTACGTC.

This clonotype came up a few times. CDR3 region: CASTPARPMTGELFF. In DNA, the CDR3 is TGTGCCAGCACCCCAGCCCGCCCTATGACCGGGGAGCTGTTTTTT. J is TRBJ2-2 and V is TRBV12-3 or TRBV12-4, with no clear D. V was clipped by 7 bases and J by 5 bases, with 17 bases between them. This CDR3 has 15 residues.

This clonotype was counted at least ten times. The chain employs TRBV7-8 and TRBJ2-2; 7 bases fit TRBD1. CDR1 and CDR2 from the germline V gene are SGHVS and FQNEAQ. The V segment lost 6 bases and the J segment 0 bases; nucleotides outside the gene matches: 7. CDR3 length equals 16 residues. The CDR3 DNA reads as TGTGCCAGCAGTTCGATCGGGACAGCGAACACCGGGGAGCTGTTTTTT. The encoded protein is CASSSIGTANTGELFF.

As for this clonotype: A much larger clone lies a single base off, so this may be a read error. Here the CDR3 DNA reads TGTGCCTGCAGCTCCGACTGGGGCACAGATACGCAGTATTTT. Its translation is CACSSDWGTDTQYF. The V call is TRBV7-9, the J call TRBJ2-3; D unclear. In germline, CDR1 is SEHNR, CDR2 FQNEAQ (reference sequence). This CDR3 is built from 14 residues.

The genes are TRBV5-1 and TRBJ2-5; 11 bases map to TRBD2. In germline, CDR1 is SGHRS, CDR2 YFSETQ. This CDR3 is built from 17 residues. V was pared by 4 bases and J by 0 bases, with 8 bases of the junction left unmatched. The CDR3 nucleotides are TGCGCCAGCAGCCAATCTAGACTAGCGGGGTACCAAGAGACCCAGTACTTC. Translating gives CASSQSRLAGYQETQYF.

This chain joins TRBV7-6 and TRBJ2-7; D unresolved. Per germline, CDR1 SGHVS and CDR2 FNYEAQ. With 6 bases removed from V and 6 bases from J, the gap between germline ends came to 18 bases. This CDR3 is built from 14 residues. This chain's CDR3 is CASSYRQGAGEQYF. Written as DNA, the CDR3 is TGTGCCAGCAGTTACCGACAAGGAGCAGGCGAGCAGTACTTC.

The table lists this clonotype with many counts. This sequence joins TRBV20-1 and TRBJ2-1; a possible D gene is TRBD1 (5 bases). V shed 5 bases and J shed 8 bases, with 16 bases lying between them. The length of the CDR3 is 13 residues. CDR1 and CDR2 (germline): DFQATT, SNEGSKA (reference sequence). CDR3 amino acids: CSASNTQGHEQFF. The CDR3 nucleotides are TGCAGTGCTTCAAACACCCAGGGCCATGAGCAGTTCTTC.

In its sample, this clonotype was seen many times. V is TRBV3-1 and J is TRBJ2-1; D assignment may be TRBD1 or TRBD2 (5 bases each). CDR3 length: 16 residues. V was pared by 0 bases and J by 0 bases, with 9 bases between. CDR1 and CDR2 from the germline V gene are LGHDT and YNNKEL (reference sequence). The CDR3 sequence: CASSQERGSSYNEQFF. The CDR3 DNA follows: TGTGCCAGCAGCCAAGAGAGGGGAAGCTCCTACAATGAGCAGTTCTTC.

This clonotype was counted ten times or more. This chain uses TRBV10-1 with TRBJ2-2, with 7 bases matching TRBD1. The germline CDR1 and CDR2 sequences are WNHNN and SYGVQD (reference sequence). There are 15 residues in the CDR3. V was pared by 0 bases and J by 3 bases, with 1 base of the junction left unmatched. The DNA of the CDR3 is TGCGCCAGCAGTGAGTCGGACAGGCACACCGGGGAGCTGTTTTTT. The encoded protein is CASSESDRHTGELFF.

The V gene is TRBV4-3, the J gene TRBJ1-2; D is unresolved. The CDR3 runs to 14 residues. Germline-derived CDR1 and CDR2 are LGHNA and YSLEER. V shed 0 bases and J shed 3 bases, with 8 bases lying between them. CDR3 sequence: CASSQDSGDYGYTF. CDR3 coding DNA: TGCGCCAGCAGCCAAGATTCAGGAGACTATGGCTACACCTTC.

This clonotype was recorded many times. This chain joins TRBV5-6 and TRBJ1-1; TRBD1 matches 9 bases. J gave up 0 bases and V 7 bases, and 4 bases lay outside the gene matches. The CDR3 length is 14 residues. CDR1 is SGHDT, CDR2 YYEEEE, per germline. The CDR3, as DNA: TGTGCCAGCCTCCGACAGGGGGTGAACACTGAAGCTTTCTTT. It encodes CASLRQGVNTEAFF.

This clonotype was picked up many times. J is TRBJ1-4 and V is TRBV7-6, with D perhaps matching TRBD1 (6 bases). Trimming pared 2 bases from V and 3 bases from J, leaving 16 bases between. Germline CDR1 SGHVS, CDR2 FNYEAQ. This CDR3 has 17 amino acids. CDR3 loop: CASSLYSGQNPNEKLFF. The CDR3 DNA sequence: TGTGCCAGCAGCTTATACTCAGGACAGAACCCTAATGAAAAACTGTTTTTT.

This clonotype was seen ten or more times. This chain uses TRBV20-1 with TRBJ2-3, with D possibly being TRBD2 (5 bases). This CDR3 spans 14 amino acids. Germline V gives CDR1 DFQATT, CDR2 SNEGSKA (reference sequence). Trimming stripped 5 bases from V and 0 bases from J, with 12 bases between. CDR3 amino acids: CSAPLEDSTDTQYF. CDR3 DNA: TGCAGTGCTCCTCTGGAGGACAGCACAGATACGCAGTATTTT.

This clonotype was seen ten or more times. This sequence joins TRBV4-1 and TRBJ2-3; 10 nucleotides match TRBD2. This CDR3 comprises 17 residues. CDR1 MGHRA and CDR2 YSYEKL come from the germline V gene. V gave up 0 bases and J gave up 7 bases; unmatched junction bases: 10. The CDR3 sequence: CASSQEKELAGGNTQYF. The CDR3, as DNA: TGCGCCAGCAGCCAAGAGAAAGAGTTAGCGGGGGGAAATACGCAGTATTTT.

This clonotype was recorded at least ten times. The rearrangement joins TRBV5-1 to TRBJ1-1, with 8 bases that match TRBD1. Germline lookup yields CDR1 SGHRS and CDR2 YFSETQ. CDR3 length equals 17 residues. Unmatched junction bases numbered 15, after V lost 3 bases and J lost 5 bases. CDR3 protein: CASSSRPGGWVNTEAFF. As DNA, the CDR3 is TGCGCCAGCAGCTCGCGTCCAGGGGGCTGGGTTAATACTGAAGCTTTCTTT.

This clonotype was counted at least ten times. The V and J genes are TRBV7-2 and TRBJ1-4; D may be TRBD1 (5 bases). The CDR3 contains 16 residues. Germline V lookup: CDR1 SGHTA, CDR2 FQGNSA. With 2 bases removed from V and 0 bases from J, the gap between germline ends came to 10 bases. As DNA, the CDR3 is TGTGCCAGCAGCTTAAGCCAGGGTGCAACTAATGAAAAACTGTTTTTT. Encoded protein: CASSLSQGATNEKLFF.

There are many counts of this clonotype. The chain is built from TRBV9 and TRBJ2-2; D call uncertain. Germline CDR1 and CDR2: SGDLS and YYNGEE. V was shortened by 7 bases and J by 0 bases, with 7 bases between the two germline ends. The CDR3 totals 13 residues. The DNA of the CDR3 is TGTGCCAGCCGGACGGCGAACACCGGGGAGCTGTTTTTT. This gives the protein CASRTANTGELFF.

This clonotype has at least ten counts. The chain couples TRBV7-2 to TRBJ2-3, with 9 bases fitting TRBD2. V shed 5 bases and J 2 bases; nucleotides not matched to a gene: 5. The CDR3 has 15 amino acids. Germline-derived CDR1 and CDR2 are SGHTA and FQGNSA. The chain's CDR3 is CASSRLADYTDTQYF. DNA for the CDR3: TGTGCCAGCAGCAGACTAGCGGATTACACAGATACGCAGTATTTT.